This TCR beta chain is from a study of blood T cell repertoires in COVID-19. CDR3 length: 14 residues. CDR1 and CDR2 (germline): SGHTA, FQGNSA. V was pared by 5 bases and J by 10 bases, with 5 bases of the junction left unmatched. Generated by immunoSEQ multiplex PCR, the TCRdb table keeps only in-frame clones and is missing some. Of around 210,000 clones in the sample, 80% to 90% were seen once. The receptor's source is a woman in her 70s with acute or convalescent COVID-19. V and J are TRBV7-2 and TRBJ1-6, with TRBD1 identical over 10 bases. Sequencing was carried out using peripheral blood. The CDR3: CASSTRDRGSPLHF. Written as DNA, the CDR3 is TGTGCCAGCAGCACCCGGGACAGGGGATCACCCCTCCACTTT.